The text below deals with one T cell receptor beta chain. Antigen: not known. The data stem from a study of cytomegalovirus exposure and HLA in healthy donors. Germline V gives CDR1 MDHEN, CDR2 SYDVKM. The CDR3 has 17 residues. Trimming cost V 4 bases and J 4 bases; bases outside gene matches: 8. Notes on the study in general: In a later analysis, common viral pathogens appeared linked to several of the most significant clusters.

13 Jbeta primers and 60 Vbeta primers were used for the PCR. In the source study's methods: In a later analysis, about 9.9 million of 65 million to 80 million unique beta chains occurred in at least two donors. Libraries were prepared by immunoSEQ multiplex PCR; TCRdb keeps only in-frame clonotypes and omits some of them. The V and J calls and clone size were taken over from that table, and D and trimming were inferred from the DNA. The sample has 110,000 to 150,000 clones; 75% are singletons. Sequencing input: PBMCs. The gene calls are TRBV28 and TRBJ2-5, with 14 bases identical to TRBD2. The receptor was isolated from a young man in good health and CMV-seronegative. The CDR3 reads CASSSQTSGGALETQYF. For the CDR3, the DNA is TGTGCCAGCAGTTCCCAGACTAGCGGGGGGGCATTAGAGACCCAGTACTTC.